Described below is a single T cell receptor beta chain sequence and its context. Its antigen is undetermined. The junction shows a germline mismatch at one end, possibly a read error. The sample originates from a study of tumor and adjacent non-tumor tissue in lung cancer. Study-level background: The cohort had approximately 13 adenocarcinoma, a couple of squamous cell and 1 small cell patients. Patients were aged roughly 31 to 76, roughly nine men and roughly 5 women, stage I to III.

Study results and limitations: Significantly higher TCR diversity was found in tumor than normal lung.

RNA was extracted from bulk tissue without any cell sorting. TCRbeta libraries were built with three rounds of nested PCR, modified from ARM-PCR. TCRdb reprocessed the multiplex PCR reads via MiXCR and lists one record per CDR3 protein. The repertoire has around 70,000 distinct CDR3 sequences, 60% of them found once; the top ten carry just over 20%. This TCR was sampled from a man aged 50 to 59 with non-small cell lung cancer. The material sequenced was lung tumor tissue.

The CDR3 sequence is CSSSPPAGRGEQYF. CDR3 in DNA: TGTTCCAGCAGTCCACCGGCGGGCAGAGGCGAGCAGTACTTC. The V gene is TRBV11-1, the J gene TRBJ2-7, with D perhaps TRBD2 (5 bases). This CDR3 is 14 amino acids long. Germline loops: CDR1 SGHAT, CDR2 FQDESV (reference sequence).